The rows below give T cell receptor beta chains drawn from one sample of a study of cytomegalovirus exposure and HLA in healthy donors. Sequencing was performed with immunoSEQ multiplex PCR; in TCRdb, only in-frame clones are kept and a portion is missing. This table holds 180,000 or so clones, about 62% found once. Sequenced sample: PBMCs. The receptor set was obtained from a man aged 40-50 years in good health and CMV-seronegative. CDR3s leave out the opening cysteine and the closing phenylalanine or tryptophan.

V gene: TRBV5-8; J gene: TRBJ2-2; CDR3 protein: ASSQSPGFLPGELF
V gene: TRBV6-5; J gene: TRBJ2-7; CDR3 protein: ASSYDRDLYEQC
V gene: TRBV14; J gene: TRBJ1-3; CDR3 protein: ASSQVAGNSGNTIY
V gene: TRBV6-4; J gene: TRBJ1-2; CDR3 protein: ASSGEGGNYGYT
V gene: TRBV2; J gene: TRBJ2-2; CDR3 protein: ASSEAGAENTGELF
V gene: TRBV5-4; J gene: TRBJ2-5; CDR3 protein: ASSLATGEIETQY
V gene: TRBV5-1; J gene: TRBJ2-7; CDR3 protein: ASSRTSTSSTYEQY
V gene: TRBV2; J gene: TRBJ1-2; CDR3 protein: ASRDRVVNYGYT
V gene: TRBV12-5; J gene: TRBJ1-1; CDR3 protein: ASGIPKAGNGNTEAF
V gene: TRBV7-9; J gene: TRBJ2-7; CDR3 protein: ASSLSLAEAYEQY
V gene: TRBV5-6; J gene: TRBJ2-5; CDR3 protein: ASSSGQGEETQY
V gene: TRBV5-7; J gene: TRBJ1-5; CDR3 protein: ASSLRGPGQPQH
V gene: TRBV11-1; J gene: TRBJ1-1; CDR3 protein: ASSLLTGSNTEAF
V gene: TRBV29-1; J gene: TRBJ1-1; CDR3 protein: SVSTGGNTEAF
V gene: TRBV4-1; J gene: TRBJ2-1; CDR3 protein: ASSLTSGGYNEQF
V gene: TRBV9; J gene: TRBJ2-1; CDR3 protein: ASSVAGSGGGYNEQF
V gene: TRBV11-2; J gene: TRBJ2-6; CDR3 protein: ASSTRGTAGANVLT
V gene: TRBV19; J gene: TRBJ2-5; CDR3 protein: ASSMGRGSVETQY
V gene: TRBV7-7; J gene: TRBJ2-1; CDR3 protein: ASSQGSGISYNEQF
V gene: TRBV4-1; J gene: TRBJ2-7; CDR3 protein: ASSQGGYEQY
V gene: TRBV19; J gene: TRBJ2-1; CDR3 protein: ASSIMGGATLGYNEQF
V gene: TRBV11-3; J gene: TRBJ2-2; CDR3 protein: ASSSGSRAGELF
V gene: TRBV6-1; J gene: TRBJ2-5; CDR3 protein: ASSLTGTYQETQY
V gene: TRBV29-1; J gene: TRBJ2-3; CDR3 protein: SVVRLGISTDTQY
V gene: TRBV28; J gene: TRBJ1-6; CDR3 protein: ASSTRTGPNSPLH
V gene: TRBV15; J gene: TRBJ2-3; CDR3 protein: ATKPGHMFTDTQY
V gene: TRBV30; J gene: TRBJ1-2; CDR3 protein: AWSVETGGGYT
V gene: TRBV4-3; J gene: TRBJ2-1; CDR3 protein: ASSQEQGLAYNEQF
V gene: TRBV5-1; J gene: NA; CDR3 protein: ASSLATGEYEQY
V gene: TRBV7-2; J gene: TRBJ2-5; CDR3 protein: ASSLEGGRPSETQY
V gene: TRBV6-1; J gene: TRBJ2-3; CDR3 protein: ASSALIAGGHGDTQY
V gene: TRBV7-8; J gene: TRBJ1-5; CDR3 protein: ASSLGGSQPQH
V gene: TRBV30; J gene: TRBJ2-1; CDR3 protein: AWSSGPYNEQF
V gene: TRBV19; J gene: TRBJ1-3; CDR3 protein: ASRGTGDGNTIY
V gene: TRBV30; J gene: TRBJ2-7; CDR3 protein: AWSFGTGVRDEQY
V gene: TRBV13; J gene: TRBJ2-1; CDR3 protein: ASGGLGEINEQF
V gene: TRBV6-6; J gene: NA; CDR3 protein: ASHSQSDSYEQY
V gene: TRBV28; J gene: TRBJ2-1; CDR3 protein: ASRGEVGGHNEQF
V gene: TRBV14; J gene: TRBJ2-5; CDR3 protein: ASSQGQYQETQY
V gene: TRBV4-1; J gene: TRBJ2-1; CDR3 protein: ASSQGTGRSGEQF
V gene: TRBV14; J gene: TRBJ2-3; CDR3 protein: ATRAGLSTDTQY
V gene: TRBV28; J gene: TRBJ2-1; CDR3 protein: ASSLPKRGGRNEQF
V gene: TRBV9; J gene: TRBJ1-5; CDR3 protein: ASSVGTNNQPQH
V gene: TRBV7-2; J gene: TRBJ1-2; CDR3 protein: ASSLGRDRYGYT
V gene: TRBV5-1; J gene: TRBJ1-1; CDR3 protein: ASSFSGAGNTEAF
V gene: TRBV2; J gene: TRBJ1-5; CDR3 protein: ASMGEGHRDQPQH
V gene: TRBV2; J gene: TRBJ1-2; CDR3 protein: ASSPDRSNYGYT
V gene: TRBV19; J gene: TRBJ2-1; CDR3 protein: ASSRQGRGSYNEQF
V gene: TRBV5-1; J gene: TRBJ2-1; CDR3 protein: ASSRTPGSGNEQF
V gene: TRBV10-3; J gene: TRBJ2-7; CDR3 protein: AISTPGTGDYEQY
V gene: TRBV6-6; J gene: TRBJ2-7; CDR3 protein: ASSHGTSEYYEQY
V gene: TRBV2; J gene: TRBJ2-7; CDR3 protein: ASRSLAGLPGSYEQY
V gene: TRBV5-8; J gene: TRBJ2-1; CDR3 protein: ASSRIAGAGYNEQF
V gene: TRBV5-1; J gene: TRBJ2-5; CDR3 protein: ASSLRGPYETQY
V gene: TRBV30; J gene: TRBJ1-5; CDR3 protein: AWSLGQGQPQH
V gene: TRBV7-2; J gene: TRBJ2-3; CDR3 protein: ASSLTPTSTDTQY
V gene: TRBV5-6; J gene: TRBJ1-6; CDR3 protein: ASSLGQGNSPLH